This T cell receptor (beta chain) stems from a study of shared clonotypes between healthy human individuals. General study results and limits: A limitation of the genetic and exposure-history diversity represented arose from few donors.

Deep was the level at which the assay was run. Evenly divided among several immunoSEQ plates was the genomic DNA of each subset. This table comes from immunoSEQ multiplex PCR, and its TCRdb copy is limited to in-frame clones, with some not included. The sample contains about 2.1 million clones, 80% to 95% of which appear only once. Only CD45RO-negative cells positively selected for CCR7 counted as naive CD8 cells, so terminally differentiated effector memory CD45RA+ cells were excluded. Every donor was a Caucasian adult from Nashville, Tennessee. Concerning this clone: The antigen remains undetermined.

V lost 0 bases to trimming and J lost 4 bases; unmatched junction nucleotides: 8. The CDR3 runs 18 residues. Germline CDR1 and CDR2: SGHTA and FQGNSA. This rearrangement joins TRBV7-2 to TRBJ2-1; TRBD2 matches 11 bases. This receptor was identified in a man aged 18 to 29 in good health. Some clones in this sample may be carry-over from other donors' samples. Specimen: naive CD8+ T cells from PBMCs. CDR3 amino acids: CASSLAPAGTSGYNEQFF. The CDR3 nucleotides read TGTGCCAGCAGCTTAGCGCCGGCCGGGACTAGCGGTTACAATGAGCAGTTCTTC.